Listed below are T cell receptor beta chains from one sample, sequenced in a study of Tregs in tolerant kidney transplant recipients. Some clones are missing from TCRdb's copy, which holds only in-frame ones; the method was immunoSEQ multiplex PCR. The sample has some 90,000 clones, about 92% seen once; the top ten hold approximately 4.8%. Source material: CD8+ T cells from blood. The receptors here all came from a human donor in good health. Both conserved end residues are part of each CDR3. The order of the fields is D gene, J gene, V gene, clone size, CDR3 DNA, CDR3 protein. A D gene is named only where the DNA matches it firmly. The size field is filled for only some rows; it gives once, few, many or a size class.

d_call: -; j_call: TRBJ2-2; v_call: TRBV6-6; clone_size: -; cdr3_nt: TGTGCCAGCAGTTTTGACATAACCGGGGAGCTGTTTTTT; cdr3_aa: CASSFDITGELFF
d_call: TRBD1; j_call: TRBJ1-2; v_call: TRBV6-1; clone_size: once; cdr3_nt: TGTGCCAGCAGTCGGGACAGCCAATATGGCTACACCTTC; cdr3_aa: CASSRDSQYGYTF
d_call: TRBD1; j_call: TRBJ2-7; v_call: TRBV30; clone_size: -; cdr3_nt: TGTGCCTGGAGAATGCGGGCAGGGGGCGCCTACGAGCAGTACTTC; cdr3_aa: CAWRMRAGGAYEQYF
d_call: -; j_call: TRBJ1-2; v_call: TRBV4-2; clone_size: -; cdr3_nt: TGTGCCAGCAGCCAAGATGCGGGACAAAACTATGGCTACACCTTC; cdr3_aa: CASSQDAGQNYGYTF
d_call: -; j_call: TRBJ2-7; v_call: TRBV27; clone_size: -; cdr3_nt: TGTGCCAGCAGTGAGGGGCGTAGGTACGAGCAGTACTTC; cdr3_aa: CASSEGRRYEQYF
d_call: -; j_call: TRBJ2-1; v_call: TRBV10-2; clone_size: -; cdr3_nt: TGCGCCACCTCATATTCATACAATGAGCAGTTCTTC; cdr3_aa: CATSYSYNEQFF
d_call: TRBD2; j_call: TRBJ2-1; v_call: TRBV30; clone_size: -; cdr3_nt: TGTGCCTGGAGTCTCGGACTAGCGGACAATGAGCAGTTCTTC; cdr3_aa: CAWSLGLADNEQFF
d_call: -; j_call: TRBJ2-3; v_call: TRBV9; clone_size: -; cdr3_nt: TGTGCCAGCAGCGTAGAAGCCCGCGGAACAGATACGCAGTATTTT; cdr3_aa: CASSVEARGTDTQYF
d_call: -; j_call: TRBJ1-1; v_call: TRBV19; clone_size: -; cdr3_nt: TGTGCCAGTAGTATAGACGAGGAGAGCTTGGAGGCTTTCTTT; cdr3_aa: CASSIDEESLEAFF
d_call: -; j_call: TRBJ1-2; v_call: TRBV4-1; clone_size: -; cdr3_nt: TGCGCCAGCAGTCCAGGTGACGATGTTAGCTATGGCTACACCTTC; cdr3_aa: CASSPGDDVSYGYTF
d_call: -; j_call: TRBJ1-4; v_call: TRBV9; clone_size: -; cdr3_nt: TGTGCCAGCAGCGTAGGTTGGGGGATAGCAACTAATGAAAAACTGTTTTTT; cdr3_aa: CASSVGWGIATNEKLFF
d_call: -; j_call: TRBJ2-1; v_call: TRBV11-2; clone_size: -; cdr3_nt: TGTGCCAGCAGCTTAGCCCGAATGAATGAGCAGTTCTTC; cdr3_aa: CASSLARMNEQFF
d_call: TRBD1; j_call: TRBJ2-5; v_call: TRBV4-1; clone_size: -; cdr3_nt: TGCGCCAGCAGCATCCGGGACAGGGCCTTCCAAGAGACCCAGTACTTC; cdr3_aa: CASSIRDRAFQETQYF
d_call: -; j_call: TRBJ2-1; v_call: TRBV19; clone_size: -; cdr3_nt: TGTGCCAGTAGTCCCCGGGTTTACAATGAGCAGTTCTTC; cdr3_aa: CASSPRVYNEQFF
d_call: -; j_call: TRBJ1-1; v_call: TRBV10-2; clone_size: -; cdr3_nt: TGCGCCAGCAGTTCAGCCCTCTCAGGGACACCTGAAGCTTTCTTT; cdr3_aa: CASSSALSGTPEAFF
d_call: -; j_call: TRBJ1-1; v_call: TRBV5-1; clone_size: -; cdr3_nt: TGCGCCAGCAGCTTGAGGGGCGGGAACACTGAAGCTTTCTTT; cdr3_aa: CASSLRGGNTEAFF
d_call: TRBD1; j_call: TRBJ2-5; v_call: TRBV27; clone_size: -; cdr3_nt: TGTGCCAGCAGTTCCCAGGGGGCCCTAACGGAGACCCAGTACTTC; cdr3_aa: CASSSQGALTETQYF
d_call: -; j_call: TRBJ2-3; v_call: TRBV6-1; clone_size: -; cdr3_nt: TGTGCCAGCAGTGTACGGAGAGCTGTAGATACGCAGTATTTT; cdr3_aa: CASSVRRAVDTQYF
d_call: TRBD1; j_call: TRBJ2-7; v_call: TRBV2; clone_size: -; cdr3_nt: TGTGCCAGCAGTGAGGTGGACAGGATCTACGAGCAGTACTTC; cdr3_aa: CASSEVDRIYEQYF
d_call: -; j_call: TRBJ1-1; v_call: TRBV18; clone_size: -; cdr3_nt: TGTGCCAGCTCACCAAGGGGGGGGGTGAACACTGAAGCTTTCTTT; cdr3_aa: CASSPRGGVNTEAFF
d_call: TRBD1; j_call: TRBJ2-7; v_call: TRBV5-1; clone_size: -; cdr3_nt: TGCGCCAGCAGCTTGGCCTTCCTTCGACAGGGTGGGCGCGAGCAGTACTTC; cdr3_aa: CASSLAFLRQGGREQYF
d_call: -; j_call: TRBJ2-1; v_call: TRBV10-1; clone_size: -; cdr3_nt: TGCGCCAGCAGTGACGGGTCTCCCTACAATGAGCAGTTCTTC; cdr3_aa: CASSDGSPYNEQFF
d_call: -; j_call: TRBJ2-7; v_call: TRBV14; clone_size: -; cdr3_nt: TGTGCCAGCAGCCAAGCCCCAACGATCTACGAGCAGTACTTC; cdr3_aa: CASSQAPTIYEQYF
d_call: TRBD2; j_call: TRBJ2-7; v_call: TRBV11-2; clone_size: -; cdr3_nt: TGTGCCAGCAGCTTACCACTAGCGGGAGGCTACGAGCAGTACTTC; cdr3_aa: CASSLPLAGGYEQYF
d_call: -; j_call: TRBJ1-1; v_call: TRBV2; clone_size: -; cdr3_nt: TGTGCCAGCAGTGAAATCACTGAAGCTTTCTTT; cdr3_aa: CASSEITEAFF
d_call: -; j_call: TRBJ2-7; v_call: TRBV6-5; clone_size: -; cdr3_nt: TGTGCCAGCAGTTACGGGACTGGCTACGAGCAGTACTTC; cdr3_aa: CASSYGTGYEQYF
d_call: -; j_call: TRBJ1-5; v_call: TRBV5-1; clone_size: -; cdr3_nt: TGCGCCAGCAGCTTGAGAGGGAATCAGCCCCAGCATTTT; cdr3_aa: CASSLRGNQPQHF
d_call: TRBD2; j_call: TRBJ2-3; v_call: TRBV5-1; clone_size: -; cdr3_nt: TGCGCCAGCAGCTTGGGGCCGTTAGGAGCGGGGAACACAGATACGCAGTATTTT; cdr3_aa: CASSLGPLGAGNTDTQYF
d_call: TRBD2; j_call: TRBJ2-5; v_call: TRBV5-4; clone_size: -; cdr3_nt: TGTGCCAGCAGCGGGACGGGACTAGCGGAGACAGACGGAGAGACCCAGTACTTC; cdr3_aa: CASSGTGLAETDGETQYF
d_call: TRBD1; j_call: TRBJ1-2; v_call: TRBV27; clone_size: -; cdr3_nt: TGTGCCAGCAGTTCCGGAGACAGGGATTATCTTGATGGCTACACCTTC; cdr3_aa: CASSSGDRDYLDGYTF
d_call: -; j_call: TRBJ2-7; v_call: TRBV2; clone_size: -; cdr3_nt: TGTGCCAGCAGTCGACTCGCCTACGAGCAGTACTTC; cdr3_aa: CASSRLAYEQYF
d_call: TRBD1; j_call: TRBJ2-7; v_call: TRBV5-1; clone_size: -; cdr3_nt: TGCGCCAGCACGCTAGGGGGCGAGGGACAAGGATTCTACGAGCAGTACTTC; cdr3_aa: CASTLGGEGQGFYEQYF
d_call: -; j_call: TRBJ1-2; v_call: TRBV5-6; clone_size: -; cdr3_nt: TGTGCCAGCAGCTTGGGGGCTGGCTACACCTTC; cdr3_aa: CASSLGAGYTF
d_call: TRBD2; j_call: TRBJ2-7; v_call: TRBV4-1; clone_size: -; cdr3_nt: TGCGCCAGCAGCCCTAGCGGGGGCTCTGTCTACCCCTCCTACGAGCAGTACTTC; cdr3_aa: CASSPSGGSVYPSYEQYF
d_call: -; j_call: TRBJ1-2; v_call: TRBV11-2; clone_size: few; cdr3_nt: TGTGCCAGCAGCCCCCCCTACACCTTC; cdr3_aa: CASSPPYTF
d_call: -; j_call: TRBJ2-1; v_call: TRBV5-4; clone_size: -; cdr3_nt: TGTGCCAGCAGCTTCTCCCCGAGGGTCGAGGGTAGTGAGCAGTTCTTC; cdr3_aa: CASSFSPRVEGSEQFF
d_call: TRBD1; j_call: TRBJ2-2; v_call: TRBV30; clone_size: -; cdr3_nt: TGTGCCTCAACAGGGGGCAACACCGGGGAGCTGTTTTTT; cdr3_aa: CASTGGNTGELFF
d_call: -; j_call: TRBJ2-3; v_call: TRBV6-5; clone_size: -; cdr3_nt: TGTGCCAGCAGTTGGGGCCGCACAGATACGCAGTATTTT; cdr3_aa: CASSWGRTDTQYF
d_call: TRBD2; j_call: TRBJ2-7; v_call: TRBV5-4; clone_size: once; cdr3_nt: TGTGCCAGCAGCATGACTAGCGGGAGGGCTCGCGAGCAGTACTTC; cdr3_aa: CASSMTSGRAREQYF
d_call: TRBD1; j_call: TRBJ2-1; v_call: TRBV4-1; clone_size: -; cdr3_nt: TGCGCCAGCAGCCCAACACCAACAGACAGGGAATCCTACAATGAGCAGTTCTTC; cdr3_aa: CASSPTPTDRESYNEQFF
d_call: TRBD1; j_call: TRBJ2-2; v_call: TRBV27; clone_size: -; cdr3_nt: TGTGCCAGCAGTGAGACAGGGGGCATCGGGGAGCTGTTTTTT; cdr3_aa: CASSETGGIGELFF
d_call: -; j_call: TRBJ2-7; v_call: TRBV4-1; clone_size: -; cdr3_nt: TGCGCCAGCAGCCTCTCCCCGAACAACGAGCAGTACTTC; cdr3_aa: CASSLSPNNEQYF
d_call: -; j_call: TRBJ2-3; v_call: TRBV27; clone_size: -; cdr3_nt: TGTGCCAGCAGTTTAGCCCATAGGGATACGCAGTATTTT; cdr3_aa: CASSLAHRDTQYF
d_call: -; j_call: TRBJ2-5; v_call: TRBV21-1; clone_size: -; cdr3_nt: TGTGCCAGCAGCCGACCAATAGGACGTCGGGAGAAAGAGACCCAGTACTTC; cdr3_aa: CASSRPIGRREKETQYF
d_call: -; j_call: TRBJ2-5; v_call: TRBV6-5; clone_size: -; cdr3_nt: TGTGCCAGCAGTTCCCTCGGCGGCGGGGCGGAGACCCAGTACTTC; cdr3_aa: CASSSLGGGAETQYF
d_call: -; j_call: TRBJ1-5; v_call: TRBV4-1; clone_size: -; cdr3_nt: TGCGCCAGCAGCCAAGATAGGGGAGGCCATCAGCCCCAGCATTTT; cdr3_aa: CASSQDRGGHQPQHF
d_call: TRBD1; j_call: TRBJ2-7; v_call: TRBV27; clone_size: -; cdr3_nt: TGTGCCAGCAGTCCGCCTCAGGACAGGCCGCCGTACGAGCAGTACTTC; cdr3_aa: CASSPPQDRPPYEQYF
d_call: -; j_call: TRBJ1-5; v_call: TRBV15; clone_size: -; cdr3_nt: TGTGCCACCAGCAGGGACAGATATAGCAATCAGCCCCAGCATTTT; cdr3_aa: CATSRDRYSNQPQHF